Below are 8 T cell receptor beta chains sequenced from a single sample in a study of blood T cell repertoires in COVID-19. Assay used: immunoSEQ multiplex PCR; TCRdb lists only in-frame clones, some missing. The sample lists 400,000 or so clones, around 87% occurring once. The sequencing input was PBMCs or T cells enriched from blood (not recorded which). These receptors were collected from a man between 40 and 49 years old in a cohort exposed to, infected with or recovered from COVID-19 (not recorded which).

CDR3 in DNA: TGTGCCAGCAGCTTACGGGACAGTCAATTATCTGGAAACACCATATATTTT. This encodes CASSLRDSQLSGNTIYF. The chain combines TRBV7-9 with TRBJ1-3; 7 positions agree with TRBD1. Per germline, CDR1 SEHNR and CDR2 FQNEAQ (reference sequence). This CDR3 is 17 amino acids long. V lost 2 bases and J lost 1; bases outside the gene matches: 8.

The rearrangement links TRBV27 to TRBJ2-3, with D possibly TRBD2 on 6 matching bases. Germline CDR1 is MNHEY and CDR2 is SMNVEV (reference sequence). The CDR3 spans 15 residues. V was cut by 0 bases and J by 6 bases, with 13 bases left in between. DNA of the CDR3: TGTGCCAGCAGTTTATCCGGGAGTGGCTTGGATACGCAGTATTTT. The encoded protein is CASSLSGSGLDTQYF.

CDR3 protein: CASSPGSNSPYGYTF. For the CDR3, the DNA is TGTGCCAGCAGCCCCGGAAGTAACAGCCCCTATGGCTACACCTTC. The chain recombines TRBV7-8 with TRBJ1-2; D is unclear. The CDR3 loop spans 15 amino acids. Germline loops: CDR1 SGHVS, CDR2 FQNEAQ. V lost 5 bases to trimming and J lost 4 bases, with 17 bases between them. Complete variable domain (other parts from reference TRBV7-8 and TRBJ1-2): GAGVSQSPRYKVAKRGQDVALRCDPISGHVSLFWYQQALGQGPEFLTYFQNEAQLDKSGLPSDRFFAERPEGSVSTLKIQRTQQEDSAVYLCASSPGSNSPYGYTFGSGTRLTVV.

The chain is built from TRBV29-1 and TRBJ1-1; D may be TRBD1 (5 bases). The CDR3 loop spans 14 amino acids. Germline values: CDR1 SQVTM, CDR2 ANQGSEA. Trimming pared 4 bases from V and 3 bases from J, leaving 15 bases between. CDR3 residues: CSVGIRTRHTEAFF. The CDR3 nucleotides read TGCAGCGTTGGTATAAGGACAAGACACACTGAAGCTTTCTTT.

This clone is a singleton in its sample. This sequence joins TRBV27 and TRBJ1-6; D gene ambiguous. CDR3 length: 9 residues. The germline V gene encodes CDR1 MNHEY and CDR2 SMNVEV (reference sequence). The ends were cut back, 5 bases at V and 12 bases at J, with 2 bases in the middle. CDR3 in amino acids: CASSQPLHF. CDR3 nucleotides: TGTGCCAGCAGTCAACCCCTCCACTTT.

The chain combines TRBV7-2 with TRBJ2-5, with a weak D call TRBD1 (5 bases). Germline CDR1 and CDR2: SGHTA and FQGNSA. This CDR3 has 14 amino acids. V lost 1 base, J lost 6 bases, and 12 bases lay in between. The DNA of the CDR3 is TGTGCCAGCAGCTTAGAGGCAGGGCCTAAGACCCAGTACTTC. It yields the protein CASSLEAGPKTQYF.

This chain's CDR3 is CASSFSGSTDTQYF. Here the CDR3 DNA reads TGTGCCAGCAGTTTTAGCGGGAGTACAGATACGCAGTATTTT. The chain carries TRBV27 and TRBJ2-3; 9 nucleotides match TRBD2. V trimming: 3 bases; J trimming: 3 bases; junction bases outside the gene matches: 1. The CDR3 has 14 residues. Germline CDR1 and CDR2: MNHEY and SMNVEV (reference sequence).

A single count supports this clone. The genes are TRBV28 and TRBJ1-5; D gene unclear. Between the trimmed V and J ends, which lost 2 bases and 9 bases, there was a span of 14 bases. CDR1 and CDR2 from the germline V gene are MDHEN and SYDVKM. The CDR3 has 14 amino acids. The CDR3 DNA reads as TGTGCCAGCAGTTTAAGGCGGGCAGTTCTGCCCCAGCATTTT. Translation gives CASSLRRAVLPQHF.